This TCR beta chain derives from a study of shared clonotypes between healthy human individuals. Assay: immunoSEQ multiplex PCR; the TCRdb copy retains only in-frame clones and omits some. The sample contains about 2,500,000 clones, around 90% of which appear only once. V lost 1 base to trimming and J lost 3 bases, with 6 bases between them. The CDR3 loop spans 14 amino acids. Germline lookup yields CDR1 MNHNS and CDR2 SASEGT. This clone was seen a few times. This specimen includes other DNA sequences encoding the same CDR3. This rearrangement joins TRBV6-1 to TRBJ1-4; no reliable D call. This sequence was found in a man aged 18-30 years in good health. The sample consisted of naive CD4+ T cells sorted from blood. Subset: CD45RA+ positively selected. CDR3: CASSEGGANEKLFF. CDR3 in DNA: TGTGCCAGCAGTGAAGGGGGAGCTAATGAAAAACTGTTTTTT.